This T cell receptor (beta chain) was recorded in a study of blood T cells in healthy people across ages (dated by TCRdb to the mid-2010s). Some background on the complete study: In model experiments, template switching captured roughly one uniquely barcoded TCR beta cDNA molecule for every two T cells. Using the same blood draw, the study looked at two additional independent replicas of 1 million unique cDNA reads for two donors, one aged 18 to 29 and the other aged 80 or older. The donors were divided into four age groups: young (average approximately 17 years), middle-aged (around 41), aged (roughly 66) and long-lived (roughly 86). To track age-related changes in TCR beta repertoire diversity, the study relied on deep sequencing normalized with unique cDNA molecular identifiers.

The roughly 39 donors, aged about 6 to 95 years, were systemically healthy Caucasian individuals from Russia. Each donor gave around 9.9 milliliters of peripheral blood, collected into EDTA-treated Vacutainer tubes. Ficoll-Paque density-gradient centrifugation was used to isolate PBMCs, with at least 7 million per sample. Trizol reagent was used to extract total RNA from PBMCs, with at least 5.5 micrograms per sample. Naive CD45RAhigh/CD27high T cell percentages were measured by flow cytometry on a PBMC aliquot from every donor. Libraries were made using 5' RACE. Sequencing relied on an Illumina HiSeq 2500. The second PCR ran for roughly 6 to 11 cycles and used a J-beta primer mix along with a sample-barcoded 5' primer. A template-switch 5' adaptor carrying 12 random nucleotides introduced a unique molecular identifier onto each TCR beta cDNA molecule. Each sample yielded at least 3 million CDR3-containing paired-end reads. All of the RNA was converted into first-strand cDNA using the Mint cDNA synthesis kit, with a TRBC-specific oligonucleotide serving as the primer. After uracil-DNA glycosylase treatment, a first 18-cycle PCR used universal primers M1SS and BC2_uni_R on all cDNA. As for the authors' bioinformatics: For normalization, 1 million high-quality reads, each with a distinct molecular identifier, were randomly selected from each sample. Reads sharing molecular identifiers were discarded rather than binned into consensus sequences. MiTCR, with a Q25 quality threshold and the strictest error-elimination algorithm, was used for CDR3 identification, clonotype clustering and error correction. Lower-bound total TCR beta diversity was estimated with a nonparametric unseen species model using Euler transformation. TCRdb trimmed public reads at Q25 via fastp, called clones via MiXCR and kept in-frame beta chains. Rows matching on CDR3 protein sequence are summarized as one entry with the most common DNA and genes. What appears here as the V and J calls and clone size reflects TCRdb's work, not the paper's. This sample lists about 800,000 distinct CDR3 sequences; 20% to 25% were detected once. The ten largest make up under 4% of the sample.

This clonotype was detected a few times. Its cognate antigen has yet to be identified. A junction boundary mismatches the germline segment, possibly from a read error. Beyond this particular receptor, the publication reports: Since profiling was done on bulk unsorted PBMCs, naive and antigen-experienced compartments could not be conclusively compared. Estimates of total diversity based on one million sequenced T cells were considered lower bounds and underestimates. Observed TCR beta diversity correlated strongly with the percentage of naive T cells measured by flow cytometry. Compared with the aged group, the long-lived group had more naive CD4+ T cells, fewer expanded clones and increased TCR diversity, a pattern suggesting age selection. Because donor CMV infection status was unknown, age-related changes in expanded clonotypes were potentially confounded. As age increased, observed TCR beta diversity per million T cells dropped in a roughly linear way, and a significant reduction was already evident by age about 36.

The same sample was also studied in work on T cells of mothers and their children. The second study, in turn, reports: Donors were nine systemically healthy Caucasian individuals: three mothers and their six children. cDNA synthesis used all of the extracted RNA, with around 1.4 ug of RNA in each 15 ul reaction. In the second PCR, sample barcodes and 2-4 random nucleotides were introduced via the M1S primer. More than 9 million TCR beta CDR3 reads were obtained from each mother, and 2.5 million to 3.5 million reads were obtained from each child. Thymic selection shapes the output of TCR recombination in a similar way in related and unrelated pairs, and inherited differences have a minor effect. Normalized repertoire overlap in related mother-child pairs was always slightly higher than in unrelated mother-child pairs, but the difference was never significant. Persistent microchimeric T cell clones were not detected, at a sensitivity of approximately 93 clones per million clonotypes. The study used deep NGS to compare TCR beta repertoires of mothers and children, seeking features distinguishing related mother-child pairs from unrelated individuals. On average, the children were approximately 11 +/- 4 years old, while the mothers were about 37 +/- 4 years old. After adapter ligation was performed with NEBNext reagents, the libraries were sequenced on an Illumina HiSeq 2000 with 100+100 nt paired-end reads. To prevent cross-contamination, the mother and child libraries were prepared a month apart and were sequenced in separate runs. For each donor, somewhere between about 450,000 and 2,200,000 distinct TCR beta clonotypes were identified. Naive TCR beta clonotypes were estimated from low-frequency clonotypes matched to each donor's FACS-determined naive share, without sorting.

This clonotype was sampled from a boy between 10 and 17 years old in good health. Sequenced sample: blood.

The CDR3 corresponds to CASSFLAGYGSTIYF. In nucleotides, the sequence is TGTGCCAGCAGTTTCTTGGCAGGGTACGGAAGCACCATATATTTT. The chain is encoded by TRBV12-3 or TRBV12-4 joined to TRBJ1-3, and perhaps TRBD1 as D gene, on 5 matching bases. The CDR3 has 15 amino acids, counting the end cysteine and phenylalanine. The DNA shown is the 45-base CDR3, in frame from base 1.